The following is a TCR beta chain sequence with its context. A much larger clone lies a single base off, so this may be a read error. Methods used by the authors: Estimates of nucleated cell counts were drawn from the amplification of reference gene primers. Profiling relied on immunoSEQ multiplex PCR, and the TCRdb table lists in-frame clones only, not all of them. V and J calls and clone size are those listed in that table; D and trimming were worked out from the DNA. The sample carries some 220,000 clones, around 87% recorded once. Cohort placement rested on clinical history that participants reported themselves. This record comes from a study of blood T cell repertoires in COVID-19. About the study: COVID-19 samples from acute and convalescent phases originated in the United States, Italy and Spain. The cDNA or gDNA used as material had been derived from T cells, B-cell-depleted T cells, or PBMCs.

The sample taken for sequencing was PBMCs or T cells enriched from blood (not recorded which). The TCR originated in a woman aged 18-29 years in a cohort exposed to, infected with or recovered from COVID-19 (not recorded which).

The CDR3 protein is CASSQGRLSPFHF. In DNA, the CDR3 is TGTGCCAGCTCACAAGGGAGGCTTTCACCCTTCCACTTT. The chain uses TRBV18 and TRBJ1-6, with D unclear. The CDR3 runs to 13 residues. Germline assignment: CDR1 KGHSH and CDR2 LQKENI.